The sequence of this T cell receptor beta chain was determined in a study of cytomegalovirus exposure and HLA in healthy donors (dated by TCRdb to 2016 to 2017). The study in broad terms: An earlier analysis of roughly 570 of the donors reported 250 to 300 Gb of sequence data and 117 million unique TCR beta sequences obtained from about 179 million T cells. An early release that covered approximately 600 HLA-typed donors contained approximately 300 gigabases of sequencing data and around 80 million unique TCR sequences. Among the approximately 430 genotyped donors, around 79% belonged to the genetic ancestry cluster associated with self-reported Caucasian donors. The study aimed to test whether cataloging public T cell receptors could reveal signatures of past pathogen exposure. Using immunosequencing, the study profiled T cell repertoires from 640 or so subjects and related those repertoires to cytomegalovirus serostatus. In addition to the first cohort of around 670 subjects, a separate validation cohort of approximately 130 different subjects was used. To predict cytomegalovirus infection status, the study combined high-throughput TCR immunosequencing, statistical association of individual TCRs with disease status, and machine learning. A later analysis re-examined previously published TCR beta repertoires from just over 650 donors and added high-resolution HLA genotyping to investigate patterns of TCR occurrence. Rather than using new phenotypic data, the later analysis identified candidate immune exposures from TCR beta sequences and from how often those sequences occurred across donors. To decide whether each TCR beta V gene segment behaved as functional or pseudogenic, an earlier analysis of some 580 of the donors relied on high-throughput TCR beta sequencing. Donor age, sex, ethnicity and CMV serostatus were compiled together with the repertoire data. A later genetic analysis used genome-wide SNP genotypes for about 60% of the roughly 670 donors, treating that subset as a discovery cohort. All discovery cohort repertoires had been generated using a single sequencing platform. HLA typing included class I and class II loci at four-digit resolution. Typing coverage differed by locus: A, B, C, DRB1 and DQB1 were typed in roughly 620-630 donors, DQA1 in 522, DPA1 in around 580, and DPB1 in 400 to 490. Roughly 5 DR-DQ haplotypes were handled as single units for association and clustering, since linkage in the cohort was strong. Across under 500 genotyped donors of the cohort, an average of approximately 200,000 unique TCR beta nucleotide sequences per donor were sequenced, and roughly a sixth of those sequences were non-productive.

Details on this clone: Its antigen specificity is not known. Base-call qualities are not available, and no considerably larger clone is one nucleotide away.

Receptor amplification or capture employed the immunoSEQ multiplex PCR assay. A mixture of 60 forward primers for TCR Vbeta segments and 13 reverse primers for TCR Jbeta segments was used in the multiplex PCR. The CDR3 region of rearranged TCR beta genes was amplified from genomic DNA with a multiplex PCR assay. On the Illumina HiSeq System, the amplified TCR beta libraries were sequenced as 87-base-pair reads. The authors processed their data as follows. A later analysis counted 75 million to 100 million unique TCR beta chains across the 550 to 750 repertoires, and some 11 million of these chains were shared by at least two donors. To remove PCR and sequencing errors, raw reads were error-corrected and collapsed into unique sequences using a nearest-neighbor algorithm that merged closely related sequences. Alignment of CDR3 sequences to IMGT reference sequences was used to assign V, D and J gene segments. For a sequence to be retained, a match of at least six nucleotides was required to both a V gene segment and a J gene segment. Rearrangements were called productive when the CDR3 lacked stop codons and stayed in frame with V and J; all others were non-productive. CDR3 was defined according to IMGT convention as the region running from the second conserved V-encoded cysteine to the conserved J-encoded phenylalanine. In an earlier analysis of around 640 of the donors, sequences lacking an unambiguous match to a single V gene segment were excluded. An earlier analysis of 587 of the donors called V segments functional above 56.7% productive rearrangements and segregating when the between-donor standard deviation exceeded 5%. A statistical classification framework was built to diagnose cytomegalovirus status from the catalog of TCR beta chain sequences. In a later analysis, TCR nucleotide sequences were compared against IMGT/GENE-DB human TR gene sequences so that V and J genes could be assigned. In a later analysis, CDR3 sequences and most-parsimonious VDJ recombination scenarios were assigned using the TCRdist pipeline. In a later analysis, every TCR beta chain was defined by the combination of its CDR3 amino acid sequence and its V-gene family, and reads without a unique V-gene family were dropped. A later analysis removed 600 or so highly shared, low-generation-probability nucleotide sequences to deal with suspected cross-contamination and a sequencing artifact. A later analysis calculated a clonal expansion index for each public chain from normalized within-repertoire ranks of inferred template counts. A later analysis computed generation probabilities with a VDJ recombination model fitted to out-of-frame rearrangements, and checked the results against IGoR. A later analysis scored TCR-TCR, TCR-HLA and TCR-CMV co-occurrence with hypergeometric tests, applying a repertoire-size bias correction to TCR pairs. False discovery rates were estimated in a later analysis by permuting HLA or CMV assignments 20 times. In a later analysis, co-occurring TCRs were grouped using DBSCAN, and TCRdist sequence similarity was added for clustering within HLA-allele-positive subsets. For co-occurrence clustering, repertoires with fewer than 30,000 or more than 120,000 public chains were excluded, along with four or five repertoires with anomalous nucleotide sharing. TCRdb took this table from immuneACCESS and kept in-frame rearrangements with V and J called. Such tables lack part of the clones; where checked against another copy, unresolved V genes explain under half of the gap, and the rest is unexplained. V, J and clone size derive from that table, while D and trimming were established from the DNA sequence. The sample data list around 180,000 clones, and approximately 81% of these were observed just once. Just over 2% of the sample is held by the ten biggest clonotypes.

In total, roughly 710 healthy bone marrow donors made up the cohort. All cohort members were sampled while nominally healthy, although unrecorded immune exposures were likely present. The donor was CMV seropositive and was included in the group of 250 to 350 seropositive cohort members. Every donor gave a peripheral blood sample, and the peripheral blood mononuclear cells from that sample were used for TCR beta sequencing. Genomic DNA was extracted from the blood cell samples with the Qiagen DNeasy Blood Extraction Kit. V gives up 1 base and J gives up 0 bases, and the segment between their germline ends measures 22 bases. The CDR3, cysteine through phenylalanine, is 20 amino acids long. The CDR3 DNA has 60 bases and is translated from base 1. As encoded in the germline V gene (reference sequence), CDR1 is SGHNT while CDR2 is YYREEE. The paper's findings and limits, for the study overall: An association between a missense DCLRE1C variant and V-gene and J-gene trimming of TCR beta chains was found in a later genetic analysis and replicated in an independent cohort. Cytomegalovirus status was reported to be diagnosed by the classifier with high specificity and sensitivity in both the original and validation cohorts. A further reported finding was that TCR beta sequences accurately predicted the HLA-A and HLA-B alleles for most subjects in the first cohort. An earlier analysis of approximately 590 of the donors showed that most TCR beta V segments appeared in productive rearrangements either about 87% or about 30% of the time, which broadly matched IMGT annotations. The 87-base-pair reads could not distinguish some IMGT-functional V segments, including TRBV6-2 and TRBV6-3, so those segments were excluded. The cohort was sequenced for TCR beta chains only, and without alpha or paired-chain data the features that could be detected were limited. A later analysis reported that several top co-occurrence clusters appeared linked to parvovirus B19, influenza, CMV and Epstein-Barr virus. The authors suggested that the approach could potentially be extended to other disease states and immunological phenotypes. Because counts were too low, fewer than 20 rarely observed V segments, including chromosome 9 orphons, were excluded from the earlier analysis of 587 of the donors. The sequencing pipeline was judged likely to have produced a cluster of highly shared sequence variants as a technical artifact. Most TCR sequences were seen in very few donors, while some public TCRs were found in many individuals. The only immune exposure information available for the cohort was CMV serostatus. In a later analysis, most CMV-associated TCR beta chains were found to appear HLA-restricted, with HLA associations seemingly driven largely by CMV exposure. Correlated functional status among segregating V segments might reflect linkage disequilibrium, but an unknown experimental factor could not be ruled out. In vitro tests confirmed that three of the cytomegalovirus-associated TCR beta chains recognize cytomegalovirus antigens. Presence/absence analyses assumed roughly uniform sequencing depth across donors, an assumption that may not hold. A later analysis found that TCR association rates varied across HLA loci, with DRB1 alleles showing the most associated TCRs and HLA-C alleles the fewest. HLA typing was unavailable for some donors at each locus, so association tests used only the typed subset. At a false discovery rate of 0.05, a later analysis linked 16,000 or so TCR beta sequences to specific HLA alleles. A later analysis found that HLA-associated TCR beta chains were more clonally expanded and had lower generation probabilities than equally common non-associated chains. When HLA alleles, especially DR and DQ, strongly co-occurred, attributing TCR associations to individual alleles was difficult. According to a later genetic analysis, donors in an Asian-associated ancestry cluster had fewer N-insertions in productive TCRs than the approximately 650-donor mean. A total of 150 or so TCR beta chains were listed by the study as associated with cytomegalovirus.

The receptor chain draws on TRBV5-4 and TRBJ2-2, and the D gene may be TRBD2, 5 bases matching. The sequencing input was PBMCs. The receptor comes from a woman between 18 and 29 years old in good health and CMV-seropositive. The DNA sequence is TGTGCCAGCAGCTTGACCTTCGACTACACTCAAGGTCCGAACACCGGGGAGCTGTTTTTT. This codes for CASSLTFDYTQGPNTGELFF. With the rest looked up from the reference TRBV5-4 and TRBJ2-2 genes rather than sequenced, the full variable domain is ETGVTQSPTHLIKTRGQQVTLRCSSQSGHNTVSWYQQALGQGPQFIFQYYREEENGRGNFPPRFSGLQFPNYSSELNVNALELDDSALYLCASSLTFDYTQGPNTGELFFGEGSRLTVL.